This TCR beta chain was sequenced during a study of T cell responses to AZD1222 COVID-19 vaccine. Study-level results: Only a handful of people who got AZD1222 tested seropositive at baseline. Spike-specific TCR breadth and depth both grew after two AZD1222 doses.

Repertoires were generated with immunoSEQ multiplex PCR, while TCRdb's copy carries only in-frame clones and drops some. This sample has 200,000 or so clones, with about 90% found just once. On this clone: Its specificity is unknown.

Germline CDR1 reads LGHDT; CDR2 reads YNNKEL (reference sequence). The CDR3 runs to 15 residues. The V and J ends lost 4 bases and 2 bases, in that order; junction bases with no gene match: 5. This TCR was sampled from an adult in good health. The chain employs TRBV3-1 (or the pseudogene TRBV3-2) and TRBJ2-7, with TRBD2 matching over 10 bases. The sample in question was peripheral blood, obtained on day 0 of MenACWY control vaccination. The CDR3 here is CASSPNSGGPYEQYF. The CDR3 DNA is TGTGCCAGCAGCCCTAATAGCGGGGGGCCCTACGAGCAGTACTTC.